This TCR beta chain was profiled in a study of lymphopenia after photon versus proton radiotherapy. The J segment lost 13 bases and the V segment lost 0 bases, leaving 4 bases of the junction unmatched. CDR3 length: 12 residues. Germline lookup yields CDR1 SGHKS and CDR2 YYEKEE (reference sequence). Of note for this clone: Its cognate antigen is unknown.

TCRdb keeps only in-frame clones here, not all; method: immunoSEQ multiplex PCR. The table records approximately 160,000 clones, about nine tenths of them present only once. Regarding the study as a whole: Oligoclonal CD8+ Temra expansion after nadir drove photon patients' diversity drop. Proton therapy kept repertoires fairly stable, unlike photons, which gained effector/memory cells.

Sequencing used peripheral blood, obtained from a patient treated with photon-based radiotherapy. The clonotype was recovered from a man in his forties or fifties with gastric cancer. The chain couples TRBV5-5 to TRBJ2-1; 7 bases line up with TRBD1. The CDR3 sequence: CASSLDTGVQFF. CDR3 DNA: TGTGCCAGCAGCTTGGATACAGGGGTACAGTTCTTC.